This paragraph reports one T cell receptor beta chain. Its antigen is as yet unknown. The V gene's germline CDR1 is SEHNR and CDR2 FQNEAQ (reference sequence). V lost 5 bases, J lost 7 bases, and 8 bases stayed unmatched. This CDR3 has 16 amino acids. PCR amplification relied on 60 Vbeta primers (plus 13 Jbeta primers). TCRdb's table, derived via immunoSEQ multiplex PCR, lists solely in-frame clones and lacks some. The repertoire holds over 250,000 clones, 86% seen once, with approximately 4.3% in the top ten. The sample belongs to a study of cytomegalovirus exposure and HLA in healthy donors. Regarding the study as a whole: Clonal expansion, a later analysis showed, was greater in HLA-associated TCR beta chains than in equally common others. One variant, a missense change in DCLRE1C, was linked in a later analysis to TCR beta V- and J-gene trimming.

The sequence was obtained from a middle-aged man in good health and CMV-seropositive. The sequencing sample was made of PBMCs. The chain carries TRBV7-9 and TRBJ2-3; the match to TRBD2 covers 14 bases. The chain's CDR3 is CASSPRTSGRKNTQYF. The DNA of the CDR3 is TGTGCCAGCAGCCCCCGGACTAGCGGGAGGAAGAATACGCAGTATTTT.